These T cell receptor beta chains were read from a single sample in a study of blood T cells in healthy people across ages. Each CDR3 protein is one row after TCRdb ran MiXCR on the 5' RACE reads. The data contain hundreds of thousands of distinct CDR3 sequences, around 21% of them seen just once; the ten biggest clones take up around 3.4%. The sample was blood. Receptors were obtained from an older man in good health. Both conserved end residues are part of each CDR3. Only part of the rows carry a size: once, few, many, or a class if the clone is expanded.

j_call | clone_size | v_call | cdr3_aa
TRBJ2-7 | few | TRBV3-1 | CASSQDTSGTSSYEQYF
TRBJ1-4 | few | TRBV10-2 | CASSPGLRSNEKLFF
TRBJ2-5 | many | TRBV28 | CASSLPGQGIQETQYF
TRBJ2-3 | few | TRBV7-2 | CASSPGHGRTDTQYF
TRBJ1-4 | . | TRBV20-1 | CSALAVGGIANEKLFF
TRBJ2-6 | . | TRBV12-3/TRBV12-4 | CASSFGGLVSGANVLTF
TRBJ2-7 | few | TRBV28 | CASSDGQFYEQYF
TRBJ2-7 | many | TRBV2 | CASSGIGSYEQYF
. | . | TRBV7-9 | CASNRAGFYEQYF
TRBJ2-3 | once | TRBV6-5 | CASSYRGVEDTQYF
TRBJ2-3 | few | TRBV27 | CASSLGLGGTDTRYF
TRBJ2-2 | . | TRBV4-3 | CASSQDPAGATGELFF
. | few | TRBV28 | CASSFGRDRVYEQYF
TRBJ1-1 | . | TRBV28 | CASSSPGPANEAFF
TRBJ1-5 | few | TRBV20-1 | CSARGAISADQPQHF
TRBJ2-5 | few | TRBV12-3/TRBV12-4 | CASRETGPGETQYF
TRBJ1-5 | few | TRBV2 | CASSDRDRNQPQHF
TRBJ1-1 | few | TRBV5-1 | CASSLTGAKLNTEAFF
. | . | TRBV5-1 | CASSLVRFKQNEQFF
TRBJ2-7 | . | TRBV16 | CASSTRQAPYEQYF
TRBJ2-2 | . | TRBV29-1 | CSGTSGRGTGELFF
TRBJ2-1 | . | TRBV6-2/TRBV6-3 | CASSSGAAGLNEQFF
TRBJ1-3 | . | TRBV7-2 | CASSLQGPGNTIYF
TRBJ1-5 | few | TRBV6-1 | CASSEARSNQPQHF
TRBJ2-7 | few | TRBV2 | CASHVYRGGYEQYF
TRBJ2-5 | few | TRBV7-2 | CASLGRLKETQYF
TRBJ1-1 | . | TRBV5-1 | CASSPTASGTEAFF
TRBJ2-7 | . | TRBV5-6 | CASSFGTGMNEQYF
TRBJ1-1 | . | TRBV18 | CASSPRGLLNTEAFF
TRBJ1-2 | . | TRBV3-1 | CASSHAGRGNYGYTF
TRBJ1-3 | once | TRBV20-1 | CSAIHETGGTGNTIYF
. | . | TRBV6-5 | CASSDSGVPYEQYF
TRBJ2-1 | few | TRBV7-3 | CASSLQGRNSYNEQFF
TRBJ2-1 | few | TRBV7-7 | CASSLAEGNEQFF
TRBJ2-3 | . | TRBV6-5 | CASSRGREWGTDTQYF
TRBJ2-5 | few | TRBV5-5 | CASSSSGSWKTQYF
TRBJ2-5 | . | TRBV2 | CASSGGQGIVETQYF
TRBJ2-5 | . | TRBV6-5 | CASSSSGTGLFF
TRBJ1-2 | . | TRBV30 | CAWSGVGSGYTF
TRBJ2-1 | . | TRBV27 | CASSLEGSSSGYNEQFF
TRBJ2-5 | few | TRBV20-1 | CSARDLGGLETQYF
TRBJ2-7 | few | TRBV30 | CAWSLPRRDREQYF
TRBJ2-5 | many | TRBV12-3/TRBV12-4 | CASSLHRGPETQYF